A single sample is the source of the 15 T cell receptor beta chains below, sequenced in a study of shared clonotypes between healthy human individuals. Method: immunoSEQ multiplex PCR; TCRdb's copy keeps in-frame clones and lacks some. Of some 700,000 clones listed, around 90% are singletons. The sequencing input was memory CD8+ T cells from PBMCs. Documented subset: CD45RO+ cells pooled with CCR7-negative TemRA cells. The source is a man aged 18 to 30 in good health. Some clones in this sample may be carry-over from other donors' samples.

V is TRBV7-6 and J is TRBJ2-2; weak D call: TRBD1 (5 bases). This CDR3 region has 13 residues. CDR1 and CDR2 (germline): SGHVS, FNYEAQ. Trimming left V 5 bases short and J 6 bases short, with 10 bases between. In DNA, the CDR3 is TGTGCCAGCAGCGTTGGACAACCCGGGGAGCTGTTTTTT. Protein sequence: CASSVGQPGELFF.

This clone was seen a single time. The rearrangement links TRBV5-1 to TRBJ2-3; TRBD2 matches 8 bases. The V gene's germline CDR1 is SGHRS and CDR2 YFSETQ. V trimming: 1 base; J trimming: 4 bases; junction bases outside the gene matches: 8. The CDR3 is 16 amino acids. CDR3 protein: CASSLFREGGPDTQYF. The CDR3 DNA follows: TGCGCCAGCAGCTTGTTCCGGGAGGGAGGGCCAGATACGCAGTATTTT. The full variable domain, completed using reference TRBV5-1 and TRBJ2-3, is KAGVTQTPRYLIKTRGQQVTLSCSPISGHRSVSWYQQTPGQGLQFLFEYFSETQRNKGNFPGRFSGRQFSNSRSEMNVSTLELGDSALYLCASSLFREGGPDTQYFGPGTRLTVL.

V gene TRBV29-1 combines with J gene TRBJ2-5; 7 bases match TRBD2. The DNA end favors TRBJ2-7, so the J call may be wrong. The CDR3 runs 15 residues. Germline CDR1 is SQVTM and CDR2 is ANQGSEA. In DNA form, the CDR3 reads TGCAGCGTTTTAGGACTAGGGGAAGGCACCTACGAGCAGTACTTC. This translates into CSVLGLGEGTYEQYF.

This clone was found once. The chain recombines TRBV27 with TRBJ2-6; tentatively, D is TRBD1 or TRBD2 (5 bases each). The CDR3 length is 18 residues. V gave up 6 bases and J gave up 0 bases, with 18 bases separating them. In germline, CDR1 is MNHEY, CDR2 SMNVEV (reference sequence). This chain's CDR3 is CASRITPGPSSGANVLTF. The CDR3 DNA reads as TGTGCCAGCAGAATAACCCCGGGACCTAGCTCTGGGGCCAACGTCCTGACTTTC.

The chain is built from TRBV25-1 and TRBJ1-6; D is undetermined. CDR1 is MGHDK, CDR2 SYGVNS, per germline. CDR3 size: 12 residues. DNA of the CDR3: TGTGCTGCGGGAATCGGAGCGTCACCCCTCCACTTT. It is translated as CAAGIGASPLHF.

This clone has a count of ten or more. Other DNA sequences in the sample encode the same CDR3. The V and J genes are TRBV7-9 and TRBJ2-7; D unresolved. CDR1 and CDR2 from the germline V gene are SEHNR and FQNEAQ (reference sequence). This CDR3 is 12 amino acids long. Trimming took 1 base from V and 5 from J, leaving 6 bases between them. CDR3 protein: CASSLGANEQYF. DNA for the CDR3: TGTGCCAGCAGCTTAGGTGCTAACGAGCAGTACTTC.

This clone has just a few counts. The genes are TRBV28 and TRBJ1-1; no firm D call. The germline CDR1 and CDR2 sequences are MDHEN and SYDVKM. This CDR3 spans 15 amino acids. V shed 6 bases and J shed 0 bases, with 14 bases lying between them. CDR3 loop: CASSPPSLMNTEAFF. The CDR3, as DNA: TGTGCCAGCAGCCCGCCATCTTTGATGAACACTGAAGCTTTCTTT.

The rearrangement joins TRBV2 to TRBJ2-7; tentative D call: TRBD2 (6 bases). V was trimmed by 5 bases and J by 3 bases, leaving 14 bases between them. The CDR3 loop spans 14 amino acids. Germline CDR1 is SNHLY and CDR2 is FYNNEI. DNA of the CDR3: TGTGCCAGCAGTCCGGGACTCCTAGACTACGAGCAGTACTTC. Translating it yields CASSPGLLDYEQYF.

The genes are TRBV5-3 and TRBJ2-7; D gene unclear. TRBV5-3 is given ORF status, its function remaining uncertain. CDR3 size: 14 residues. The ends were cut back, 10 bases at V and 5 bases at J, with 22 bases in the middle. CDR3 amino acids: CAQRAVTDLDEQYF. Written as DNA, the CDR3 is TGTGCCCAAAGGGCGGTCACGGATTTGGACGAGCAGTACTTC.

The chain links TRBV9 to TRBJ2-3; D might be TRBD2 (5 bases). The CDR3 is 15 residues long. The germline V gene has CDR1 SGDLS and CDR2 YYNGEE. V lost 0 bases to trimming and J lost 4 bases, with 12 bases between them. As DNA, the CDR3 is TGTGCCAGCAGCGTAGAAACTAGACGCCCAGATACGCAGTATTTT. Protein: CASSVETRRPDTQYF.

This chain connects TRBV7-9 to TRBJ2-6; tentative D call: TRBD2 (5 bases). V lost 1 base to trimming and J lost 9 bases, with 13 bases between them. The CDR3 totals 15 residues. Per the germline V gene, CDR1 is SEHNR and CDR2 is FQNEAQ (reference sequence). The CDR3, as DNA: TGTGCCAGCAGCTTAGTCGGACTTCCAAACAACGTCCTGACTTTC. Encoded protein: CASSLVGLPNNVLTF.

The chain has TRBV7-2 and TRBJ2-1; D not resolved. CDR1 and CDR2 from the germline V gene are SGHTA and FQGNSA. The CDR3 extends over 12 amino acids. Between the trimmed V and J ends, which lost 1 base and 10 bases, there was a span of 8 bases. CDR3 in amino acids: CASSLGVREQFF. As DNA, the CDR3 is TGTGCCAGCAGCTTAGGGGTACGGGAGCAGTTCTTC. The full variable domain, its missing parts supplied by reference TRBV7-2 and TRBJ2-1, is GAGVSQSPSNKVTEKGKDVELRCDPISGHTALYWYRQSLGQGLEFLIYFQGNSAPDKSGLPSDRFSAERTGGSVSTLTIQRTQQEDSAVYLCASSLGVREQFFGPGTRLTVL.

The V call is TRBV19, the J call TRBJ1-1; 8 nucleotides line up with TRBD1. This CDR3 contains 16 residues. Trimming removed 2 bases from V and 7 bases from J; junction bases left unmatched: 12. The germline CDR1 and CDR2 sequences are LNHDA and SQIVND (reference sequence). The CDR3 loop is CASSITRTGPSSEAFF. CDR3 in DNA: TGTGCCAGTAGTATAACTCGGACAGGGCCCAGCAGTGAAGCTTTCTTT.

The chain joins TRBV7-2 to TRBJ1-5, with 9 bases matching TRBD1. The trim removed 5 bases at V and 2 bases at J, leaving 4 bases unmatched. CDR1 is SGHTA, CDR2 FQGNSA, per germline. The CDR3 spans 15 residues. CDR3 nucleotides: TGTGCCAGCAGCACCCGGACAGGGGGCAATCAGCCCCAGCATTTT. This gives the protein CASSTRTGGNQPQHF.

V and J are TRBV25-1 and TRBJ2-5, with a tentative D call TRBD2 (5 bases). The tail of the sequence fits TRBJ2-7 better, so the J call may be wrong. There are 16 residues in the CDR3. Germline-derived CDR1 and CDR2 are MGHDK and SYGVNS. For the CDR3, the DNA is TGTGCCAGCAGTGGGGGATGGCGGGCGCTAACCTACGAGCAGTACTTC. Encoded protein: CASSGGWRALTYEQYF.